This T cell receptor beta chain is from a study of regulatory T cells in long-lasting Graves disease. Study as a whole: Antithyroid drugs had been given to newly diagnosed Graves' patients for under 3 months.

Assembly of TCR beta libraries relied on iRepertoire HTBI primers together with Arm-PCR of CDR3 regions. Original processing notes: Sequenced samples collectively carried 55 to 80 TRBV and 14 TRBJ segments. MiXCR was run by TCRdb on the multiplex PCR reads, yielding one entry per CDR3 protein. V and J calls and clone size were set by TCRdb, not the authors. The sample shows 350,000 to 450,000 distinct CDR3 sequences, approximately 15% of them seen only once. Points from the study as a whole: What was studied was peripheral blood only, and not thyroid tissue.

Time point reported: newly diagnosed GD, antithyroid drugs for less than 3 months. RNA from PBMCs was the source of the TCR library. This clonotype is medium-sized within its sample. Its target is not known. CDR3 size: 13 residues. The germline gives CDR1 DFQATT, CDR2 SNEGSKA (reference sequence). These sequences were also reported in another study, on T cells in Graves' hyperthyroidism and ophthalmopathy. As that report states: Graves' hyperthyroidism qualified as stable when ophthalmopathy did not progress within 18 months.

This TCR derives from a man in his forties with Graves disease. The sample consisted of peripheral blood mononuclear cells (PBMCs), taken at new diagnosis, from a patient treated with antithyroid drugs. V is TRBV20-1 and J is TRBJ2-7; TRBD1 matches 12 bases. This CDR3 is CTVRGTGGHEQYF. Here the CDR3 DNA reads TGCACTGTGCGCGGGACAGGGGGCCACGAGCAGTACTTC.